Below are 16 T cell receptor beta chains sequenced from a single sample in a study of blood T cells in healthy people across ages. Primers used in a second PCR of about 6 to 11 cycles were a sample-barcoded 5' primer and a J-beta primer mix. TCRdb passed the 5' RACE reads through MiXCR, listing each CDR3 protein once. The sample contains about 500,000 distinct CDR3 sequences, nearly 25% of which appear only once. The same sample was also studied in work on T cells of mothers and their children.

The sample was blood. The receptors were sampled from a boy younger than 18 in good health.

The chain joins TRBV10-3 to TRBJ2-7; D ambiguous. Germline V gene lookup returns CDR1 ENHRY and CDR2 SYGVKD. V was trimmed by 0 bases and J by 6 bases, leaving 3 bases between them. This CDR3 comprises 11 residues. This CDR3 reads CAISESREQYF. CDR3 DNA sequence: TGTGCCATCAGTGAGTCTCGCGAGCAGTACTTC.

The chain couples TRBV12-3 or TRBV12-4 to TRBJ2-3, with 9 bases matching TRBD1. The CDR3 loop spans 14 amino acids. V shed 6 bases, J shed 2 bases, and the junction held 3 bases outside the gene matches. The CDR3 loop reads CASRRQGDTDTQYF. The DNA of the CDR3 is TGTGCCAGCAGAAGACAGGGGGACACAGATACGCAGTATTTT.

The sample holds a few counts of this clonotype. The chain joins TRBV2 to TRBJ2-3; the match to TRBD1 covers 7 bases. V dropped 7 bases and J dropped 1; count of bases not matched to a gene: 11. The CDR3 is made up of 16 amino acids. Per the germline V gene, CDR1 is SNHLY and CDR2 is FYNNEI. The CDR3 DNA is TGTGCCAGCAAGGGGGCACCAGCTGTCGGCACAGATACGCAGTATTTT. Its protein product is CASKGAPAVGTDTQYF.

This clonotype came up once. The chain joins TRBV3-1 to TRBJ2-7, with 8 nucleotides matching TRBD2. The junction had 5 bases not matched to a gene; V was cut back by 7 bases and J by 6 bases. In germline, CDR1 is LGHDT, CDR2 YNNKEL (reference sequence). This CDR3 is 12 amino acids long. CDR3 DNA sequence: TGTGCCAGCACCAATCGGGGGGGCGAGCAGTACTTC. This gives the protein CASTNRGGEQYF.

The sample holds a few counts of this clonotype. J is TRBJ1-5 and V is TRBV12-3 or TRBV12-4; no clear D. With 6 bases removed from V and 3 bases from J, the gap between germline ends came to 6 bases. The length of the CDR3 is 12 residues. The CDR3 nucleotides are TGTGCCAGCAGCCCGGCCAATCAGCCCCAGCATTTT. Translation: CASSPANQPQHF.

This clonotype has more than one count but fewer than ten. This chain uses TRBV5-6 with TRBJ1-4; 11 bases are shared with TRBD1. Germline V gene lookup returns CDR1 SGHDT and CDR2 YYEEEE. The CDR3 is made up of 17 amino acids. The J segment lost 3 bases and the V segment lost 2 bases, leaving 6 bases of the junction unmatched. CDR3 coding DNA: TGTGCCAGCAGCTTCCGCGGACAGGGGGCAGCTAATGAAAAACTGTTTTTT. Translating it yields CASSFRGQGAANEKLFF.

As regards this clonotype: It is likely a read error, because the conserved phenylalanine at the end of the CDR3 is missing. This chain connects TRBV6-2 or TRBV6-3 to TRBJ2-3; possibly TRBD2 for D (5 bases). The CDR3 length is 15 residues. The germline V gene has CDR1 MNHEY and CDR2 SVGEGT. V was pared by 6 bases and J by 5 bases, with 18 bases between. CDR3 bases: TGTGCCAGCAGAAGAGGACTCCCTGCTGAAGATACGCAGTATTCT. As protein: CASRRGLPAEDTQYS.

The chain links TRBV7-2 to TRBJ2-1; D is unclear. The V and J ends lost 2 bases and 5 bases respectively, with 7 bases between them. Per germline, CDR1 SGHTA and CDR2 FQGNSA. This CDR3 is 13 amino acids long. CDR3 sequence (DNA): TGTGCCAGCAGCTTAAGCCATGACAATGAGCAGTTCTTC. Protein: CASSLSHDNEQFF.

The rearrangement links TRBV18 to TRBJ2-1; D call uncertain. Germline CDR1 reads KGHSH; CDR2 reads LQKENI. Trimming pared 2 bases from V and 10 bases from J, leaving 9 bases between. CDR3 size: 12 residues. This chain's CDR3 is CASSPKEVEQFF. In DNA form, the CDR3 reads TGTGCCAGCTCACCAAAAGAAGTCGAGCAGTTCTTC.

Worth noting for this clonotype: One end of the junction fails to match germline, which may point to a read error. CDR3 sequence reads: CSARSGQEHYRYTF. The DNA of the CDR3 is TGCAGTGCTAGATCAGGACAGGAGCACTATCGCTACACCTTC. The V and J genes are TRBV20-1 and TRBJ1-2; 7 bases are a match to TRBD1. The CDR3 has 14 amino acids. The germline V gene has CDR1 DFQATT and CDR2 SNEGSKA (reference sequence).

The chain recombines TRBV5-1 with TRBJ2-3, with TRBD1 as a possible D gene (5 bases). This CDR3 has 14 residues. CDR1 is SGHRS and CDR2 is YFSETQ in the germline V gene. V lost 1 base and J 1 base, leaving 7 bases between the germline ends. The CDR3 sequence: CASSLLGRTDTQYF. The CDR3 DNA reads TGCGCCAGCAGCTTGCTGGGGCGCACAGATACGCAGTATTTT.

The rearrangement joins TRBV6-5 to TRBJ2-7, with D perhaps matching TRBD2 (5 bases). Trimming shortened V by 5 bases and J by 0 bases, and 11 bases separated the two germline ends. CDR1 is MNHEY and CDR2 is SVGAGI in the germline V gene. The CDR3 covers 14 residues. CDR3 nucleotide sequence: TGTGCCAGCAGTCGGCTCGGGGTCTCCTACGAGCAGTACTTC. Amino acids: CASSRLGVSYEQYF.

Only a few counts were recorded for this clonotype. The chain employs TRBV27 and TRBJ2-7; 9 bases are a match to TRBD2. J was trimmed by 2 bases and V by 2 bases; bases with no gene match: 4. Germline loops: CDR1 MNHEY, CDR2 SMNVEV (reference sequence). This CDR3 has 15 residues. The CDR3 is CASSLRGGGAYEQYF. CDR3 nucleotides: TGTGCCAGCAGTTTAAGGGGCGGGGGGGCCTACGAGCAGTACTTC.

J is TRBJ2-3 and V is TRBV27, with TRBD2 identical over 10 bases. The CDR3 totals 17 residues. CDR1 is MNHEY, CDR2 SMNVEV, per germline (reference sequence). Germline trimming cut 6 bases from V and 0 bases from J; bases unmatched to any gene: 9. The CDR3 sequence: CASRVSGRFISTDTQYF. The CDR3 nucleotides read TGTGCCAGCAGAGTTAGCGGGAGGTTCATTAGCACAGATACGCAGTATTTT.

The rearrangement joins TRBV6-1 to TRBJ1-1; D not resolved. V shed 1 base and J shed 5 bases, with 8 bases lying between them. The CDR3 is made up of 13 amino acids. CDR1 MNHNS and CDR2 SASEGT come from the germline V gene. The CDR3 DNA reads as TGTGCCAGCAGTGAAGGAGGGCGGACTGAAGCTTTCTTT. Translated: CASSEGGRTEAFF.

This clonotype has just a few counts. CDR3 in amino acids: CSARAREREGYNEQFF. The DNA of the CDR3 is TGCAGTGCTAGAGCTCGGGAGCGGGAGGGTTACAATGAGCAGTTCTTC. This rearrangement joins TRBV20-1 to TRBJ2-1; 10 bases fit TRBD2. Losses at the gene ends were 1 base for V and 4 bases for J; bases not matched to a gene: 7. CDR1 is DFQATT and CDR2 is SNEGSKA in the germline V gene (reference sequence). This CDR3 has 16 residues.